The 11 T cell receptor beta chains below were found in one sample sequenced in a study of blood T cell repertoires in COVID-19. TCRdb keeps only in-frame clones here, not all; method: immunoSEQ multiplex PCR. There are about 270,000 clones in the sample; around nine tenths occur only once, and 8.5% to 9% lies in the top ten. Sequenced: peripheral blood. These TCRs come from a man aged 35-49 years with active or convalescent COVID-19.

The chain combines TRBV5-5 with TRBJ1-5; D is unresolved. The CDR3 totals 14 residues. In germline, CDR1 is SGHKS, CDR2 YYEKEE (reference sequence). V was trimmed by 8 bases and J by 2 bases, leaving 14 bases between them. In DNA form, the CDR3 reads TGTGCCAGTGGGGAGTCGGAGCGCAATCAGCCCCAGCATTTT. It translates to CASGESERNQPQHF.

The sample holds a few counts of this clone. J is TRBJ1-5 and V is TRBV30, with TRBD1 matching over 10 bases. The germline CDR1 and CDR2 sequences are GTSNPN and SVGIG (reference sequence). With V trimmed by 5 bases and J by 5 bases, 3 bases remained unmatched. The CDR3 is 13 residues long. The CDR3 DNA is TGTGCCTGGGCCGGGACAGGGGATCAGCCCCAGCATTTT. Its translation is CAWAGTGDQPQHF.

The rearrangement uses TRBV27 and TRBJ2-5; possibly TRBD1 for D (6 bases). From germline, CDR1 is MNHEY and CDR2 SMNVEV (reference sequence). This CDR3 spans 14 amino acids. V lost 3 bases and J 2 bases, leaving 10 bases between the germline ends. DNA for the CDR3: TGTGCCAGCAGTTTGACAGGATATCAAGAGACCCAGTACTTC. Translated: CASSLTGYQETQYF.

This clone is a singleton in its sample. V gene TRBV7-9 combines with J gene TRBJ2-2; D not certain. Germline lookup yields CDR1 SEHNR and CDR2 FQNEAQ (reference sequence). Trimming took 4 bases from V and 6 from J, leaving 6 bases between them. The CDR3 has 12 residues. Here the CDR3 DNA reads TGTGCCAGCAGCTACGGTTCCGGGGAGCTGTTTTTT. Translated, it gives CASSYGSGELFF.

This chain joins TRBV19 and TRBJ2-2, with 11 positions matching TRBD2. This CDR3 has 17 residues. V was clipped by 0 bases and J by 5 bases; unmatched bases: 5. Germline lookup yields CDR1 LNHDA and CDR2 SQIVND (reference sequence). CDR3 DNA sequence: TGTGCCAGTAGTATAGAACTAGCGGGAGTTTGGACCGGGGAGCTGTTTTTT. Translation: CASSIELAGVWTGELFF.

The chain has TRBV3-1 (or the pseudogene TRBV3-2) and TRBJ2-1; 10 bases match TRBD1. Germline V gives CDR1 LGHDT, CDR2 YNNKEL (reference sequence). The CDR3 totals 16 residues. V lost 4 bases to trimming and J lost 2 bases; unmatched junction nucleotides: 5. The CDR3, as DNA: TGTGCCAGCAGCCCCGCCGGGACAGGGGCCTACAATGAGCAGTTCTTC. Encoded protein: CASSPAGTGAYNEQFF.

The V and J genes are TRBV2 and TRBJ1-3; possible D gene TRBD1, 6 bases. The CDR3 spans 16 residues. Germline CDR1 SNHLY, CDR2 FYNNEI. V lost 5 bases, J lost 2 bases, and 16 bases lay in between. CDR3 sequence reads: CASSFTGTAAGNTIYF. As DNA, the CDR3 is TGTGCCAGCAGTTTTACAGGGACCGCCGCTGGAAACACCATATATTTT. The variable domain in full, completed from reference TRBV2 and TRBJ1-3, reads EPEVTQTPSHQVTQMGQEVILRCVPISNHLYFYWYRQILGQKVEFLVSFYNNEISEKSEIFDDQFSVERPDGSNFTLKIRSTKLEDSAMYFCASSFTGTAAGNTIYFGEGSWLTVV.

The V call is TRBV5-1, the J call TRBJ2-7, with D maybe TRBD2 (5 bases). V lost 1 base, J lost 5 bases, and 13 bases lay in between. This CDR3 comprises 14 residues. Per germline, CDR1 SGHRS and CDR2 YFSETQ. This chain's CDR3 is CASSLSLASDEQYF. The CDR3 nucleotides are TGCGCCAGCAGCTTGAGTCTAGCCTCGGACGAGCAGTACTTC.

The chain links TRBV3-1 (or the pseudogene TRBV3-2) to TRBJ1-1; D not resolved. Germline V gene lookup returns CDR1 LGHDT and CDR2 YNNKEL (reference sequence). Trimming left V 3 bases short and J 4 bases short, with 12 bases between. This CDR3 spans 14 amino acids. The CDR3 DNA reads TGTGCCAGCAGCCAGGCGGGCGGATCCACTGAAGCTTTCTTT. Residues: CASSQAGGSTEAFF.

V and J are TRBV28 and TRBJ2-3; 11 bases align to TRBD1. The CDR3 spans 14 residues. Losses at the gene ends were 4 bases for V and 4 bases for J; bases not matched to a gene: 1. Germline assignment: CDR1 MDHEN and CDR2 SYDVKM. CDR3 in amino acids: CASSSGQGADTQYF. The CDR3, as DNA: TGTGCCAGCAGTTCGGGACAGGGGGCAGATACGCAGTATTTT.

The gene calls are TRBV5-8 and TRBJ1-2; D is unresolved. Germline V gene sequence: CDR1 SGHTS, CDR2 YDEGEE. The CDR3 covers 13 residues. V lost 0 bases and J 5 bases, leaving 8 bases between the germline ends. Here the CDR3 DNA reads TGTGCCAGCAGCTTGGACAGCAGATATGGCTACACCTTC. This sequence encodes CASSLDSRYGYTF.